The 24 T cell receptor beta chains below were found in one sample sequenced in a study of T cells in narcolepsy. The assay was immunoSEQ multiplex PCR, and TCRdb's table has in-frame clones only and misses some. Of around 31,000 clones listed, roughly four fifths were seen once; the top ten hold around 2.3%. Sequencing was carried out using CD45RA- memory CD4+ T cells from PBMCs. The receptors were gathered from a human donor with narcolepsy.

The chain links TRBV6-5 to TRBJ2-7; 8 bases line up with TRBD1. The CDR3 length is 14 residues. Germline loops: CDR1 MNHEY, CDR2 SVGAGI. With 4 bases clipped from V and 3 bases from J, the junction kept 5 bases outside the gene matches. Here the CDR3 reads CASSFGQGFYEQYF. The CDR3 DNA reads TGTGCCAGCAGTTTCGGACAGGGCTTCTACGAGCAGTACTTC.

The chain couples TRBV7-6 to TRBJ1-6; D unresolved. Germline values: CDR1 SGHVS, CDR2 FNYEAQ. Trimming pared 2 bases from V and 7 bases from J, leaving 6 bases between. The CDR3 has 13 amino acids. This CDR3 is CASSLSTNSPLHF. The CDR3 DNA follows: TGTGCCAGCAGCTTATCTACAAATTCACCCCTCCACTTT. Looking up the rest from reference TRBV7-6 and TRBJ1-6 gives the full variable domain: GAGVSQSPRYKVTKRGQDVALRCDPISGHVSLYWYRQALGQGPEFLTYFNYEAQQDKSGLPNDRFSAERPEGSISTLTIQRTEQRDSAMYRCASSLSTNSPLHFGNGTRLTVT.

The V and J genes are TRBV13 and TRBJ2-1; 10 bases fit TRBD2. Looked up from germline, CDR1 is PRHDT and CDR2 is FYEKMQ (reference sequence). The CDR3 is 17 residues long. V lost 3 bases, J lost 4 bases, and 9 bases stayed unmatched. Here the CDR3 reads CASSFPGLATSYNEQFF. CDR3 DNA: TGTGCCAGCAGCTTCCCGGGACTAGCGACCTCTTACAATGAGCAGTTCTTC.

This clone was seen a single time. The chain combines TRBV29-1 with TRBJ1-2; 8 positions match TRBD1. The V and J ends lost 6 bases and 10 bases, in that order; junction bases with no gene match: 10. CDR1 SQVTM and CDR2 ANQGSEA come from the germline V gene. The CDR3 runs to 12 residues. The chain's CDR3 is CSVTRTGSVYTF. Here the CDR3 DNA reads TGCAGCGTGACCAGGACAGGGTCTGTCTACACCTTC.

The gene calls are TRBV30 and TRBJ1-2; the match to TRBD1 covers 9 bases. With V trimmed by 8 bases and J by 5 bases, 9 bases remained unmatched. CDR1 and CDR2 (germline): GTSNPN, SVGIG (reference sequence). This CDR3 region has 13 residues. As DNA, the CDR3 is TGTGCCCAGCTACAGGGGGCGTGGTATGGCTACACCTTC. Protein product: CAQLQGAWYGYTF.

CDR3 loop: CASSPLGQGQGYTF. The CDR3 coding sequence is TGTGCCAGCAGCCCTCTCGGACAGGGTCAGGGCTACACCTTC. This chain links TRBV6-1 with TRBJ1-2; TRBD1 matches 8 bases. The CDR3 sequence is 14 residues long. CDR1 and CDR2 (germline): MNHNS, SASEGT. The V segment lost 6 bases and the J segment 8 bases; nucleotides outside the gene matches: 11.

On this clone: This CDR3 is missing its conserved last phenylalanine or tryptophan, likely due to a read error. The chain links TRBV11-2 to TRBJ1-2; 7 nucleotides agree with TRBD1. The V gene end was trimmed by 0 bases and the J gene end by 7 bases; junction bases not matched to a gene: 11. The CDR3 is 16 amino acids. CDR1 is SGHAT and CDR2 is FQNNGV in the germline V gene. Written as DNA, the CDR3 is TGTGCCAGCAGCTTAGACTCCGTAGGGGGCCTCCCTGGCTACACCCTC. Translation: CASSLDSVGGLPGYTL.

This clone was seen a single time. The CDR3 nucleotides read TGTGCCAGCAGCTTAGCGCGGACAGGGTATGGCTACACCTTC. It specifies CASSLARTGYGYTF. V gene TRBV11-2 combines with J gene TRBJ1-2, with 8 bases lining up with TRBD1. The CDR3 runs 14 residues. Germline V gene sequence: CDR1 SGHAT, CDR2 FQNNGV. V lost 1 base, J lost 5 bases, and 3 bases stayed unmatched.

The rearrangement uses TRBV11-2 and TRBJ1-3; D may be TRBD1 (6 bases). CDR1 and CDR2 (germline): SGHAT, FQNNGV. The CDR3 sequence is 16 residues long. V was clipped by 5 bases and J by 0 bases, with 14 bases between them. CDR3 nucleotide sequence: TGTGCCAGCAGCCCCTACAGGGCAAGCTCTGGAAACACCATATATTTT. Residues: CASSPYRASSGNTIYF.

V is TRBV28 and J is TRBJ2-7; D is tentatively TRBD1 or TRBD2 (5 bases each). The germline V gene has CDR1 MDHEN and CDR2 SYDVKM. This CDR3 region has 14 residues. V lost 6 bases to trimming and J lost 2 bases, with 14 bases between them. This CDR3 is CASRSTGGAYEQYF. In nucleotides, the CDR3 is TGTGCCAGCAGGTCCACAGGAGGAGCCTACGAGCAGTACTTC.

The CDR3 DNA reads as TGTGCCAGCAGCAAAACAGGACTAGCGGGAGTGGAGACCCAGTACTTC. It is translated as CASSKTGLAGVETQYF. The J gene is TRBJ2-5, the V gene TRBV7-6; TRBD2 aligns across 13 bases. With V trimmed by 5 bases and J by 5 bases, 8 bases remained unmatched. Germline CDR1 and CDR2: SGHVS and FNYEAQ. This CDR3 has 16 residues.

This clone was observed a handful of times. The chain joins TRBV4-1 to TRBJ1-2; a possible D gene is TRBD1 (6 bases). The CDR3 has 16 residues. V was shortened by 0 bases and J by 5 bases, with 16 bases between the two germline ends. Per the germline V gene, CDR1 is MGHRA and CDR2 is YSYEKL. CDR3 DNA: TGCGCCAGCAGCCAAGATATGGGGGCGACGGCTTATGGCTACACCTTC. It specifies CASSQDMGATAYGYTF.

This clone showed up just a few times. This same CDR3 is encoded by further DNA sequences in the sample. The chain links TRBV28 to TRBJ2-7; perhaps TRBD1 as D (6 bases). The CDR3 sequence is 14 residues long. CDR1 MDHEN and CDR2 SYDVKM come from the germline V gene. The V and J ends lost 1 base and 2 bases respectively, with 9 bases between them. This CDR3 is CASSLLRDTYEQYF. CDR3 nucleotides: TGTGCCAGCAGTTTATTAAGGGACACCTACGAGCAGTACTTC.

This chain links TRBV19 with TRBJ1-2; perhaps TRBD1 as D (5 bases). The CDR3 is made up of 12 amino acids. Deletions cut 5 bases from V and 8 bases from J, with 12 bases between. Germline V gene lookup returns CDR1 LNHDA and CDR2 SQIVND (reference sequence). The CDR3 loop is CASSDRPRGYTF. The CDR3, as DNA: TGTGCCAGTAGTGACAGACCACGGGGCTACACCTTC.

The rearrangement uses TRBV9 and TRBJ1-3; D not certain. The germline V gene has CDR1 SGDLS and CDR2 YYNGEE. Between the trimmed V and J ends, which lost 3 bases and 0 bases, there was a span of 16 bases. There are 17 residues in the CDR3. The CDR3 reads CASSGSPGPSSGNTIYF. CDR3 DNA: TGTGCCAGCAGCGGAAGCCCAGGCCCCAGCTCTGGAAACACCATATATTTT.

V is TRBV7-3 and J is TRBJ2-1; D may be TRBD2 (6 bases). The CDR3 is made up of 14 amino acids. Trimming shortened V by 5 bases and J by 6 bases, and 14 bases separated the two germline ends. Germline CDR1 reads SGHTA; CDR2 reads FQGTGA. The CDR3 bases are TGTGCCAGCAGCCCCGGGAGCGGCCCCAATGAGCAGTTCTTC. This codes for CASSPGSGPNEQFF.

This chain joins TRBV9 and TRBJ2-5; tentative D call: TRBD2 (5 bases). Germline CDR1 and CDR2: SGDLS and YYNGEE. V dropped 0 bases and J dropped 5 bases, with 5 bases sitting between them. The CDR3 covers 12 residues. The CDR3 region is CASSVGEETQYF. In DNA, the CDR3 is TGTGCCAGCAGCGTAGGGGAGGAGACCCAGTACTTC.

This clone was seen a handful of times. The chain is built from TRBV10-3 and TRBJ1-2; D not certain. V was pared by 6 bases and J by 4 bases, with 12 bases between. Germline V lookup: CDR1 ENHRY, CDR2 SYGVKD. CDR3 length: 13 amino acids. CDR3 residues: CAISLMVVYGYTF. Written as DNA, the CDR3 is TGTGCCATCAGCCTCATGGTAGTCTATGGCTACACCTTC.

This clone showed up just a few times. The CDR3 bases are TGTGCCAGTAGTACCAATTACATTTTACAGGGACCTCACTCCTACGAGCAGTACTTC. It specifies CASSTNYILQGPHSYEQYF. The chain recombines TRBV19 with TRBJ2-7, with a tentative D call TRBD1 (6 bases). Germline V gene sequence: CDR1 LNHDA, CDR2 SQIVND (reference sequence). The CDR3 covers 19 residues. Trimming stripped 4 bases from V and 0 bases from J, with 25 bases between.

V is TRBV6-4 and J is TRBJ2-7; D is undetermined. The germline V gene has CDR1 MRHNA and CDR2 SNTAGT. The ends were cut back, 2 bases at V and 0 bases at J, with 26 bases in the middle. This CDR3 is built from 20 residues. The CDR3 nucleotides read TGTGCCAGCAGTGACCCGGAACGAGGAACCTTAAAGACCCCCTCCTACGAGCAGTACTTC. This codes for CASSDPERGTLKTPSYEQYF.

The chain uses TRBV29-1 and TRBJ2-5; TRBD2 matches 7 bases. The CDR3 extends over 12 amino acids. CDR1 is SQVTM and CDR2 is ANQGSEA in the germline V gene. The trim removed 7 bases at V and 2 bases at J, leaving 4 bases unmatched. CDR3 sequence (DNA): TGCAGCGCGGGGGGAGGACAAGAGACCCAGTACTTC. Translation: CSAGGGQETQYF. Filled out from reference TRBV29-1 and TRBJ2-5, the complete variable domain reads SAVISQKPSRDICQRGTSLTIQCQVDSQVTMMFWYRQQPGQSLTLIATANQGSEATYESGFVIDKFPISRPNLTFSTLTVSNMSPEDSSIYLCSAGGGQETQYFGPGTRLLVL.

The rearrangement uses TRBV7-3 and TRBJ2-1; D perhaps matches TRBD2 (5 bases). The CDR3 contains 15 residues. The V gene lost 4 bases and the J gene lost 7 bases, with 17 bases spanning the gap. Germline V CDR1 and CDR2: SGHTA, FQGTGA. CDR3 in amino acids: CASSSGLPPENEQFF. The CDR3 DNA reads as TGTGCCAGCAGCTCCGGACTGCCCCCTGAAAATGAGCAGTTCTTC.

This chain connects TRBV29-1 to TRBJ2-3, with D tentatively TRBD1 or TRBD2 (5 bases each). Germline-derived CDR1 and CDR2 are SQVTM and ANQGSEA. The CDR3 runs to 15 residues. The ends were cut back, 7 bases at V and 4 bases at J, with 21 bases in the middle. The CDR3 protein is CSAMGVGAGADTQYF. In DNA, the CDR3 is TGCAGCGCCATGGGGGTTGGGGCCGGAGCAGATACGCAGTATTTT.

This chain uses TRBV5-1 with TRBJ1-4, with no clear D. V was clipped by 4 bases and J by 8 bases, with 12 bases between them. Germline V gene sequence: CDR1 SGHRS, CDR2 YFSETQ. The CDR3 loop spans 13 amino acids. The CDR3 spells CASSHRSREKLFF. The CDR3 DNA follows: TGCGCCAGCAGCCACCGTTCACGGGAAAAACTGTTTTTT.